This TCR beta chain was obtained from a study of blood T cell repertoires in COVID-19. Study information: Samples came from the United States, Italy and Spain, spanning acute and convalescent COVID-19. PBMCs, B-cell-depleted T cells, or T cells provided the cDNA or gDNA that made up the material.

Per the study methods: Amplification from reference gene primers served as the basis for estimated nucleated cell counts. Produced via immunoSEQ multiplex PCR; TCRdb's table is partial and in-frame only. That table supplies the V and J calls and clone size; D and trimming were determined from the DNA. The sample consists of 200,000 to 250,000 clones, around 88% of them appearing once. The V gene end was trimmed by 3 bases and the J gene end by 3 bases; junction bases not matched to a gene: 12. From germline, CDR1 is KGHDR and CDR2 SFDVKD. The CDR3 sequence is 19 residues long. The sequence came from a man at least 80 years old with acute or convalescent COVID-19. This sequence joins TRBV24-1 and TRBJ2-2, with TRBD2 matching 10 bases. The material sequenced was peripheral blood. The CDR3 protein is CATSDPGLASQTYTGELFF. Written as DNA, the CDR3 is TGTGCCACCAGTGATCCGGGACTAGCGTCTCAAACTTACACCGGGGAGCTGTTTTTT.